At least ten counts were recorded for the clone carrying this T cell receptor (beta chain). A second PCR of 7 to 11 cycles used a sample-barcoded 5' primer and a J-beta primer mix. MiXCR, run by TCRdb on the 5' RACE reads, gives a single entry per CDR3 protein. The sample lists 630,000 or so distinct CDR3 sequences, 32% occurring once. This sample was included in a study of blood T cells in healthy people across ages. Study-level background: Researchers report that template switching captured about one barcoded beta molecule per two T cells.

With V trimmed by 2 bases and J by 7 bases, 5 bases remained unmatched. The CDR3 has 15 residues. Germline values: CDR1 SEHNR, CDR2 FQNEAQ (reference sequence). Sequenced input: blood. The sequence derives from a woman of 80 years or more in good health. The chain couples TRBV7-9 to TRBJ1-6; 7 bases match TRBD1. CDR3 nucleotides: TGTGCCAGCAGCTTAAACAGGGGCGGGAATTCACCCCTCCACTTT. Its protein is CASSLNRGGNSPLHF.